A single T cell receptor beta chain is shown here with its context. What it recognizes is unknown. The data stem from a study of blood T cells in healthy people across ages. Study observations and caveats: Observed TCR beta diversity per million T cells went down as age went up. This fall followed a roughly linear course with age.

Each sample gave at least 6.5 million isolated PBMCs. CDR1 is SGHDT, CDR2 YYEEEE, per germline. The CDR3 consists of 13 residues. Trimming cost V 4 bases and J 9 bases, with 14 bases left between them. Primers used in a second PCR of roughly 6 to 12 cycles were a sample-barcoded 5' primer and a J-beta primer mix. Every cDNA molecule carried a tag from a template-switch adaptor bearing 12 random nucleotides. CDR3-containing paired-end reads numbered at least 3 million in each sample. TCRdb passed the 5' RACE reads through MiXCR, listing each CDR3 protein once. The data contain over 1.5 million distinct CDR3 sequences, less than 50% of them singletons.

The chain recombines TRBV5-6 with TRBJ2-1; tentatively, D is TRBD2 (6 bases). Sequencing was done on a sample of blood. This receptor was taken from a woman between 40 and 50 years old in good health. CDR3 sequence: CASSVLISGEQFF. In DNA, the CDR3 is TGTGCCAGCAGCGTGTTGATTAGCGGTGAGCAGTTCTTC.